These T cell receptor beta chains were read from a single sample in a study of T-cell memory formation after mild COVID-19. TCRdb re-analysed the 5' RACE reads in MiXCR, keeping a single row per CDR3 protein. Found here are hundreds of thousands of distinct CDR3 sequences, less than 25% of them singletons; the top ten hold 7.5% to 9.5%. The sample was PBMCs or a T cell subset sorted from them (not recorded which). These receptors all stem from an adult woman who had mild COVID-19 (a few samples of this study predate the infection). Cell type and time point are not known. Both conserved end residues are part of each CDR3. The order of the fields is J gene, D gene, clone size, V gene, CDR3 DNA, CDR3 protein. The D gene is left open where the match is weak. Expanded clones get a size class; other rows say once, few or many, or leave the size out.

j_call: TRBJ2-3; d_call: TRBD2; clone_size: many; v_call: TRBV7-9; cdr3_nt: TGTGCCAGCAGCCGCGGGGGGGACCGGACTAACACAGATACGCAGTATTTT; cdr3_aa: CASSRGGDRTNTDTQYF
j_call: TRBJ1-1; d_call: .; clone_size: .; v_call: TRBV12-3/TRBV12-4; cdr3_nt: TGTGCCAGCAGAAAACCAGGGATGAACACTGAAGCTTTCTTT; cdr3_aa: CASRKPGMNTEAFF
j_call: TRBJ1-4; d_call: TRBD1; clone_size: .; v_call: TRBV27; cdr3_nt: TGTGCCAGCAGCCGTACAGGGGGCGGTGAAAAACTGTTTTTT; cdr3_aa: CASSRTGGGEKLFF
j_call: TRBJ2-3; d_call: .; clone_size: many; v_call: TRBV5-1; cdr3_nt: TGTGCCAGCAGCTTAAGCACAGATACGCAGTATTTT; cdr3_aa: CASSLSTDTQYF
j_call: TRBJ2-2; d_call: .; clone_size: once; v_call: TRBV4-2; cdr3_nt: TGTGCCAGCAGCCAAGGGTCAAGGACAGCGAACACCGGGGAGCTGTTTTTT; cdr3_aa: CASSQGSRTANTGELFF
j_call: TRBJ2-3; d_call: TRBD1; clone_size: few; v_call: TRBV7-8; cdr3_nt: TGTGCCAGCTATCGCTTCCGGACAGGGGGCTTTGCTAAGGATACGCAGTATTTT; cdr3_aa: CASYRFRTGGFAKDTQYF
j_call: TRBJ2-1; d_call: TRBD1; clone_size: few; v_call: TRBV7-9; cdr3_nt: TGTGCCAGCAGCTCGACAGGGGGCGGGAATGAGCAGTTCTTC; cdr3_aa: CASSSTGGGNEQFF
j_call: TRBJ2-6; d_call: TRBD1; clone_size: .; v_call: TRBV12-3/TRBV12-4; cdr3_nt: TGTGCCAGCAGACCGACACAGGGGTTCTCTGGGGCCAACGTCCTGACTTTC; cdr3_aa: CASRPTQGFSGANVLTF
j_call: TRBJ2-1; d_call: TRBD2; clone_size: few; v_call: TRBV7-3; cdr3_nt: TGTGCCAGCAGCTTAATGGGACTAGCGGGGGGTGAGCAGTTCTTC; cdr3_aa: CASSLMGLAGGEQFF
j_call: TRBJ2-3; d_call: .; clone_size: few; v_call: TRBV7-8; cdr3_nt: TGTGCCAGCAGCTTAGCTGGGTTCCCCGAGGCGGATACGCAGTATTTT; cdr3_aa: CASSLAGFPEADTQYF
j_call: TRBJ2-1; d_call: TRBD1; clone_size: few; v_call: TRBV5-6; cdr3_nt: TGTGCCAGCATCGGACAGGGATCTCTCAATGAGCAGTTCTTC; cdr3_aa: CASIGQGSLNEQFF
j_call: TRBJ1-1; d_call: .; clone_size: few; v_call: TRBV29-1; cdr3_nt: TGCAGCGTTGACTCAGGGGCCACTGAAGCTTTCTTT; cdr3_aa: CSVDSGATEAFF
j_call: TRBJ2-7; d_call: .; clone_size: once; v_call: TRBV30; cdr3_nt: TGTGCCTGGAGTGTTGGGCCTCTCCCCTACGAGCAGTACTTC; cdr3_aa: CAWSVGPLPYEQYF
j_call: TRBJ2-5; d_call: TRBD2; clone_size: few; v_call: TRBV3-1; cdr3_nt: TGTGCCAGCAGCCCGCCGGGACTAGCGGGAGGAGAGACCCAGTACTTC; cdr3_aa: CASSPPGLAGGETQYF
j_call: TRBJ2-1; d_call: .; clone_size: .; v_call: TRBV4-2; cdr3_nt: TGTGCCAGCAGCCGAGAGACAGCGGAGTACAATGAGCAGTTCTTC; cdr3_aa: CASSRETAEYNEQFF
j_call: TRBJ1-2; d_call: .; clone_size: .; v_call: TRBV24-1; cdr3_nt: TGTGCCACCAGTAGCTCGGGGGGCCGGTATGGCTACACCTTC; cdr3_aa: CATSSSGGRYGYTF
j_call: TRBJ2-7; d_call: .; clone_size: .; v_call: TRBV11-3; cdr3_nt: TGTGCCAGCAGCTTAGATTTCCCCGCAGGGGACCACGAGCAGTACTTC; cdr3_aa: CASSLDFPAGDHEQYF
j_call: TRBJ2-7; d_call: .; clone_size: .; v_call: TRBV6-2/TRBV6-3; cdr3_nt: TGTGCCAGCAGTTACCACTGGACAGCTTACGAGCAGTACTTC; cdr3_aa: CASSYHWTAYEQYF
j_call: TRBJ1-5; d_call: .; clone_size: .; v_call: TRBV5-5; cdr3_nt: TGTGCCAGCAGCTTACAGCGATATCAGCCCCAGCATTTT; cdr3_aa: CASSLQRYQPQHF
j_call: TRBJ2-5; d_call: TRBD1; clone_size: .; v_call: TRBV3-1; cdr3_nt: TGTGCCAGCAGCCAGCGCGGACAGGGTCTCCAAGAGACCCAGTACTTC; cdr3_aa: CASSQRGQGLQETQYF
j_call: TRBJ2-3; d_call: TRBD2; clone_size: few; v_call: TRBV18; cdr3_nt: TGTGCCAGCTCACTTACAAGCGGGGCAGATACGCAGTATTTT; cdr3_aa: CASSLTSGADTQYF
j_call: TRBJ2-1; d_call: .; clone_size: .; v_call: TRBV30; cdr3_nt: TGTGCCTGGAGCGGACTGGGCAATGAGCAGTTCTTC; cdr3_aa: CAWSGLGNEQFF
j_call: TRBJ1-1; d_call: TRBD1; clone_size: few; v_call: TRBV5-1; cdr3_nt: TGCGCCAGCAGCTCCAGGACAGGGGACCCTGAAGCTTTCTTT; cdr3_aa: CASSSRTGDPEAFF
j_call: TRBJ1-5; d_call: .; clone_size: .; v_call: TRBV3-1; cdr3_nt: TGTGCCAGCAGCCAAGAACCTAGGGGACCGCCCCAGCATTTT; cdr3_aa: CASSQEPRGPPQHF
j_call: TRBJ1-3; d_call: .; clone_size: .; v_call: TRBV12-3/TRBV12-4; cdr3_nt: TGTGCCAGCAGTTCAATATTGCGCTCTGGAAACACCATATATTTT; cdr3_aa: CASSSILRSGNTIYF
j_call: TRBJ1-4; d_call: .; clone_size: .; v_call: TRBV12-3/TRBV12-4; cdr3_nt: TGTGCCAGCAGTTTTAGGAACAGGGATGAAAAACTGTTTTTT; cdr3_aa: CASSFRNRDEKLFF
j_call: TRBJ2-1; d_call: TRBD2; clone_size: .; v_call: TRBV20-1; cdr3_nt: TGCAGTGCACCCATAGCGGGAGGGCCGTACAATGAGCAGTTCTTC; cdr3_aa: CSAPIAGGPYNEQFF
j_call: TRBJ1-1; d_call: .; clone_size: few; v_call: TRBV3-1; cdr3_nt: TGTGCCAGCAGCCAAGATACGGGGGTGGGAACTGAAGCTTTCTTT; cdr3_aa: CASSQDTGVGTEAFF
j_call: TRBJ2-7; d_call: .; clone_size: .; v_call: TRBV7-3; cdr3_nt: TGTGCCAGCAGCTTAACGGGTGTCATGGGGAACTTTGAGCAGTACTTC; cdr3_aa: CASSLTGVMGNFEQYF
j_call: TRBJ2-3; d_call: .; clone_size: .; v_call: TRBV4-2; cdr3_nt: TGTGCCAGCAGCCTCCTCCGGGACCTCCTTAGCACAGATACGCAGTATTTT; cdr3_aa: CASSLLRDLLSTDTQYF
j_call: TRBJ2-1; d_call: TRBD2; clone_size: .; v_call: TRBV5-5; cdr3_nt: TGTGCCAGCAGCTTGGTGGTAGCGGGAGTTGTTGGTGAGCAGTTCTTC; cdr3_aa: CASSLVVAGVVGEQFF
j_call: TRBJ1-1; d_call: .; clone_size: .; v_call: TRBV30; cdr3_nt: TGTGCCTCGGCCCAGGGGTCAGTATTGACTGAAGCTTTCTTT; cdr3_aa: CASAQGSVLTEAFF
j_call: TRBJ2-3; d_call: .; clone_size: .; v_call: TRBV7-3; cdr3_nt: TGTGCCAGCAGCTTAGCGGTGCAAGATACGCAGTATTTT; cdr3_aa: CASSLAVQDTQYF
j_call: TRBJ1-1; d_call: .; clone_size: few; v_call: TRBV5-1; cdr3_nt: TGCGCCAGCAGCCAGGGAGGGGCGAACACTGAAGCTTTCTTT; cdr3_aa: CASSQGGANTEAFF
j_call: TRBJ2-7; d_call: TRBD2; clone_size: .; v_call: TRBV24-1; cdr3_nt: TGTGCCACCAGTGCAGCTAGCGGGAAGTCCTACGAGCAGTACTTC; cdr3_aa: CATSAASGKSYEQYF
j_call: TRBJ2-7; d_call: TRBD2; clone_size: few; v_call: TRBV13; cdr3_nt: TGTGCCAGCACCAAAAGCGGGAGTCTACACGAGCAGTACTTC; cdr3_aa: CASTKSGSLHEQYF
j_call: TRBJ2-7; d_call: TRBD2; clone_size: once; v_call: TRBV20-1; cdr3_nt: TGCAGTGCTACTCTGACTAGCGGAGCTTACGAGCAGTACTTC; cdr3_aa: CSATLTSGAYEQYF